The T cell receptor beta chain under discussion was sequenced for a study of T-cell memory formation after mild COVID-19. Study at large: TCR clustering was largely donor specific.

5'RACE primed from the constant segment yielded TCR alpha and TCR beta cDNA libraries bearing sample barcodes and UMIs. TCRdb called the 5' RACE reads again in MiXCR, with one record for every CDR3 protein. This table has 100,000 or so distinct CDR3 sequences, 8.5% to 14% appearing once. With respect to this clonotype: What it recognizes is unknown. A read error may explain this, as a much larger clone is one base away.

This CDR3 has 17 amino acids. The germline gives CDR1 LGHNA, CDR2 YSLEER. V shed 4 bases, J shed 5 bases, and the junction held 14 bases outside the gene matches. Study-wide points: Cross-reactive memory apparently joined, as some responding clones appeared in pre-infection memory. A second wave expanding day 15 to 37 was CD4+-biased; contracting clones were balanced.

Material for sequencing was PBMCs or a T cell subset sorted from them (not recorded which). The V and J genes are TRBV4-3 and TRBJ2-3; 8 bases line up with TRBD1. This sequence was found in a man younger than 35 who had mild COVID-19 (a few samples of this study predate the infection). Cell type and time point are not known. The CDR3 DNA reads as TGCGCCAGCAGCCTAGAGGTGGCGGACAGGGTCAAAGATACGCAGTATTTT. Its translation: CASSLEVADRVKDTQYF.